This T cell receptor (beta chain) is drawn from a study of blood T cell repertoires in COVID-19. Study-wide background: Sources were T cells, B-cell-depleted T cells, or PBMCs; the material itself was cDNA or gDNA.

Method: immunoSEQ multiplex PCR; TCRdb's copy keeps in-frame clones and lacks some. The sample lists some 100,000 clones; 80% were seen once. Germline V CDR1 and CDR2: MGHRA, YSYEKL. Trimming took 1 base from V and 6 from J, leaving 10 bases between them. CDR3 length: 14 residues. The rearrangement joins TRBV4-1 to TRBJ2-1; D is possibly TRBD2 (5 bases). This clonotype was obtained from a human donor in a cohort sampled during active or convalescent COVID-19. Material for sequencing was peripheral blood. CDR3 bases: TGCGCCAGCAGCCAAGCACTAGTCGGCAATGAGCAGTTCTTC. It codes for CASSQALVGNEQFF.